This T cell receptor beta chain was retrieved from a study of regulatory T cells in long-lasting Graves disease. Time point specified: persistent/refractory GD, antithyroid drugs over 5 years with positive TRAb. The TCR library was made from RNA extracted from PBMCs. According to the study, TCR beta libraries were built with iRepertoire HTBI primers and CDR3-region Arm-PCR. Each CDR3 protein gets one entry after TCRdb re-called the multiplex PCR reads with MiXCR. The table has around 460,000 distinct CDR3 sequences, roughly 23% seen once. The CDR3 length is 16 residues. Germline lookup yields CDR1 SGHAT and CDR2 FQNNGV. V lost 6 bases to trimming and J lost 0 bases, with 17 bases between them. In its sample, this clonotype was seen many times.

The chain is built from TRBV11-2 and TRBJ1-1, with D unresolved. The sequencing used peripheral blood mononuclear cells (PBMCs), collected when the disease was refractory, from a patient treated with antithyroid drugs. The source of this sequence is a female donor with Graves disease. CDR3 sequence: CASRPVGGRLNTEAFF. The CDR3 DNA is TGTGCCAGCAGGCCTGTTGGTGGCAGGCTGAACACTGAAGCTTTCTTT.